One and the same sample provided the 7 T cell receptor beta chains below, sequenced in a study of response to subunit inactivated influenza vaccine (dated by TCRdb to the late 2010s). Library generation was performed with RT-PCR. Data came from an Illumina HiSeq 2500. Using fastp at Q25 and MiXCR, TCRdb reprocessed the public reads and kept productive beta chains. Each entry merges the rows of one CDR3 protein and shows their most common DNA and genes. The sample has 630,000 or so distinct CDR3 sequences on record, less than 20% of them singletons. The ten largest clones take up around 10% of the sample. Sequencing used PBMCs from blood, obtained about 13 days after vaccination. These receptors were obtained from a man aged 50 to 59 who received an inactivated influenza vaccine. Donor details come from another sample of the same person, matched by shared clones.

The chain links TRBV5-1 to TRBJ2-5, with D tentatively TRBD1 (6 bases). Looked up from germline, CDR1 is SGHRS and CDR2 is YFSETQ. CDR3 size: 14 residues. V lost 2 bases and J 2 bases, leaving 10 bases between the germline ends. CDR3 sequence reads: CASSLGQRQETQYF. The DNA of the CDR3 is TGCGCCAGCAGCTTAGGACAGAGACAAGAGACCCAGTACTTC.

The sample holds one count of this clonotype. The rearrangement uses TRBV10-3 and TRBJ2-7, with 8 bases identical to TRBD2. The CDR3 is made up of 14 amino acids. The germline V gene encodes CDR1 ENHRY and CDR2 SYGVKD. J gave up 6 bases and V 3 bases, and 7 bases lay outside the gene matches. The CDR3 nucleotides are TGTGCCATCAGTGAAGCGGGAGAACGCTCCGAGCAGTACTTC. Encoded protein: CAISEAGERSEQYF.

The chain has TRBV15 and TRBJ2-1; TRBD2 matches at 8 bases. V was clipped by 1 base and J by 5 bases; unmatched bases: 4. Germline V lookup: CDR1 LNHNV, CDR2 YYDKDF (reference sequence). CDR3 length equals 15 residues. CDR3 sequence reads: CATSRAGGPHNEQFF. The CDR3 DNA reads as TGTGCCACCAGCAGAGCGGGAGGGCCCCACAATGAGCAGTTCTTC.

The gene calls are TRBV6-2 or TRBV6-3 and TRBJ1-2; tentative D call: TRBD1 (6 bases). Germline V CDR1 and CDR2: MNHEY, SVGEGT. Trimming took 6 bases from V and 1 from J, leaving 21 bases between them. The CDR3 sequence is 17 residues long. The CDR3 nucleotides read TGTGCCAGCAGCCCCCCGGACAGCTGGGGACTTAACTATGGCTACACCTTC. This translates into CASSPPDSWGLNYGYTF.

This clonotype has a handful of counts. The CDR3: CASSPTPQGYSPLHF. The DNA for the CDR3 is TGTGCCAGCAGCCCCACCCCACAGGGATATTCACCCCTCCACTTT. V gene TRBV7-6 combines with J gene TRBJ1-6, with D possibly being TRBD1 (6 bases). The V gene's germline CDR1 is SGHVS and CDR2 FNYEAQ. The CDR3 extends over 15 amino acids. Trimming removed 5 bases from V and 8 bases from J, with 16 bases in between.

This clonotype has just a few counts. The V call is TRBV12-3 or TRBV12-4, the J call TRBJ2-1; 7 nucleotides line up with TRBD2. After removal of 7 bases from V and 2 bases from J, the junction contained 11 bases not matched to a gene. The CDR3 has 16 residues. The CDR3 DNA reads TGTGCCAGCACCGACTTTCGGGGGGTCACCTACAATGAGCAGTTCTTC. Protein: CASTDFRGVTYNEQFF.

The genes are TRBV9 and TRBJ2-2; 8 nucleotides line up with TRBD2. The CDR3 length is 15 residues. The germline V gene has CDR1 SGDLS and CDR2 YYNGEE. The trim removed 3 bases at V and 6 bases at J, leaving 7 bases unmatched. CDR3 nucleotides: TGTGCCAGCAGCGCGGGACTAGTAGGGGCCGGGGAGCTGTTTTTT. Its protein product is CASSAGLVGAGELFF.